The T cell receptor beta chain described here comes from a study of shared clonotypes between healthy human individuals. Study observations and caveats: The study generally estimated greater richness for naive than memory subsets.

The CDR3 spans 17 residues. Germline CDR1 is SGHVS and CDR2 is FNYEAQ. The V end lost 5 bases, the J end lost 1 base, and 18 bases lay between the germline ends. About this clone: The antigen is not known.

CD8 cells classed as naive were CD45RO-negative and positively selected for CCR7, excluding terminally differentiated effector memory CD45RA+ cells. All of the donors resided in Nashville, Tennessee, and each was a Caucasian adult. Using immunoSEQ multiplex PCR, the repertoire was profiled, and TCRdb retains in-frame clones only, with some absent. Of about 580,000 clones in the sample, about 98% were seen once. Sequencing was done on a sample of naive CD8+ T cells sorted from blood. The sequence was collected from a man aged 30 to 39 in good health. J is TRBJ1-5 and V is TRBV7-6, with D possibly matching TRBD1 (5 bases). The CDR3 DNA follows: TGTGCCAGCAGCGCAACTCCTGGCGGGGCGAGCAATCAGCCCCAGCATTTT. Its translation: CASSATPGGASNQPQHF.